The clone carrying this T cell receptor (beta chain) came up a few times. Its target is not known. These data belong to a study of T cells after yellow fever vaccination. Overall study results and limits: A secondary response was less intense yet reached its peak sooner, at day 5 versus 15. It was a small share of clonotypes that appeared in both CD4 and CD8 compartments.

This CDR3 spans 11 amino acids. V was shortened by 8 bases and J by 7 bases, with 11 bases between the two germline ends. CDR1 and CDR2 from the germline V gene are SEHNR and FQNEAQ (reference sequence). For TCR, cDNA came from 5'RACE template switching, which added a universal primer site and UMIs. Via MiXCR, TCRdb re-called the 5' RACE reads, giving one row per CDR3 protein. The repertoire consists of some 390,000 distinct CDR3 sequences, with around 20% occurring once and the leading ten covering about a sixth. This specimen was PBMCs, taken before the yellow fever booster vaccination. This clonotype originated in a man between 18 and 35 years old who received the YFV17D yellow fever vaccine. The genes are TRBV7-9 and TRBJ1-2; D may be TRBD1 (5 bases). The DNA of the CDR3 is TGTGCCAGCCGCAGGGAGGGTGGCTACACCTTC. Translated: CASRREGGYTF.